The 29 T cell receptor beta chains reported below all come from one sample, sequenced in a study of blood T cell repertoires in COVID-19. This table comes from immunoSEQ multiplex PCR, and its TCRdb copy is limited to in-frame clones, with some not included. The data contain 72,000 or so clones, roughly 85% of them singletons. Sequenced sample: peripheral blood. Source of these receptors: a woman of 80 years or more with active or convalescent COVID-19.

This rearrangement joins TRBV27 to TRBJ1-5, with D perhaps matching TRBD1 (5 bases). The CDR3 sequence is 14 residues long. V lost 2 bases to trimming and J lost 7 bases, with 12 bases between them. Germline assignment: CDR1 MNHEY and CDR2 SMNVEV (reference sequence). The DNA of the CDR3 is TGTGCCAGCAGTTTAACAGGACGCTACCAGCCCCAGCATTTT. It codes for CASSLTGRYQPQHF.

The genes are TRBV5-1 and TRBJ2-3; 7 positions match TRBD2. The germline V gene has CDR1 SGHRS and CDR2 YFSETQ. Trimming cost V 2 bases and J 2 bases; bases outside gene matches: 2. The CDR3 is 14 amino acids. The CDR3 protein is CASSLGLDTDTQYF. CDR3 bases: TGCGCCAGCAGCTTAGGACTAGACACAGATACGCAGTATTTT. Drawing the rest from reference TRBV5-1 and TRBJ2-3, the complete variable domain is KAGVTQTPRYLIKTRGQQVTLSCSPISGHRSVSWYQQTPGQGLQFLFEYFSETQRNKGNFPGRFSGRQFSNSRSEMNVSTLELGDSALYLCASSLGLDTDTQYFGPGTRLTVL.

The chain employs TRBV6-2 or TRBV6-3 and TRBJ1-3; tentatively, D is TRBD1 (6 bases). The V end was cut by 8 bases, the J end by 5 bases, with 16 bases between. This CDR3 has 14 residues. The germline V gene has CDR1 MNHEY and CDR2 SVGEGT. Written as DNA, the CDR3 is TGTGCCAGCGGCCAAGGGGGTAGGCGAAACACCATATATTTT. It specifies CASGQGGRRNTIYF.

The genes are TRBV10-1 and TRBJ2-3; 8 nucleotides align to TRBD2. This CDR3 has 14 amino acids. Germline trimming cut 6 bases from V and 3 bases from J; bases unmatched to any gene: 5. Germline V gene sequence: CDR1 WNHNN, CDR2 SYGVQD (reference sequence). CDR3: CASRPGLGTDTQYF. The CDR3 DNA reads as TGCGCCAGCAGGCCGGGACTAGGGACAGATACGCAGTATTTT.

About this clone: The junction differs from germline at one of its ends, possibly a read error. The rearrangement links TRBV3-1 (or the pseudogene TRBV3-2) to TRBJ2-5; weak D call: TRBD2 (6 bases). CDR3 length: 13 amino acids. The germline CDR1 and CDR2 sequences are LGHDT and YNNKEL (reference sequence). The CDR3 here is CASSQIPGEAQYF. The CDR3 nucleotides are TGTGCCAGCAGTCAAATTCCGGGAGAGGCCCAGTACTTC.

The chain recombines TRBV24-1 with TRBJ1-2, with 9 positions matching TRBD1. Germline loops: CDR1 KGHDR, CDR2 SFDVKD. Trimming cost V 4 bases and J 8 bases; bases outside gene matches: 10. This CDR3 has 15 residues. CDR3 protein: CATSDYEQGASGYTF. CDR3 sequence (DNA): TGTGCCACCAGTGACTACGAACAGGGGGCGAGCGGCTACACCTTC.

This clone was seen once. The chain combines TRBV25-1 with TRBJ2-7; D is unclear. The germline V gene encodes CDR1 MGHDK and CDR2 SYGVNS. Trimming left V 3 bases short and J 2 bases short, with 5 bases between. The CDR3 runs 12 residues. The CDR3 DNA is TGTGCCAGCAGTGACGACACCTACGAGCAGTACTTC. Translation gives CASSDDTYEQYF.

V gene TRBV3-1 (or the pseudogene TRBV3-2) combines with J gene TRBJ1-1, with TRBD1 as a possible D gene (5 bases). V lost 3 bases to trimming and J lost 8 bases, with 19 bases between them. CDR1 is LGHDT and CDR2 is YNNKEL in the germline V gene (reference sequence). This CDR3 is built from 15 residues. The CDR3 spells CASSHNRWYGAEAFF. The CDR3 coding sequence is TGTGCCAGCAGCCACAACCGGTGGTATGGGGCCGAAGCTTTCTTT.

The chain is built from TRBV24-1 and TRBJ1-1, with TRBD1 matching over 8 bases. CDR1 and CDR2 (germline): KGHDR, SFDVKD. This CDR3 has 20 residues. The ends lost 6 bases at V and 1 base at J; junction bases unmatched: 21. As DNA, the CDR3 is TGTGCCACCAGTTTATCCCCGCCGTATACGAAGGACAGGGAGAACACTGAAGCTTTCTTT. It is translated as CATSLSPPYTKDRENTEAFF.

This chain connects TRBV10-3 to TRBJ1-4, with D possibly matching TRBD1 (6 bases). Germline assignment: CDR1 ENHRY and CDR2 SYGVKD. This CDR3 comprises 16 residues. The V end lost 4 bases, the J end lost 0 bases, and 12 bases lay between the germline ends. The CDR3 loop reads CAISAGVRTTNEKLFF. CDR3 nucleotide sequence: TGTGCCATCAGTGCAGGGGTTCGGACAACTAATGAAAAACTGTTTTTT.

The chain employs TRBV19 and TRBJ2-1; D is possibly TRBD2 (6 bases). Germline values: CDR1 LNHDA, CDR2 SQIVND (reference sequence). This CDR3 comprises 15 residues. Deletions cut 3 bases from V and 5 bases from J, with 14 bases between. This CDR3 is CASSILASAHNEQFF. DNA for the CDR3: TGTGCCAGTAGTATTTTGGCTAGCGCCCACAATGAGCAGTTCTTC.

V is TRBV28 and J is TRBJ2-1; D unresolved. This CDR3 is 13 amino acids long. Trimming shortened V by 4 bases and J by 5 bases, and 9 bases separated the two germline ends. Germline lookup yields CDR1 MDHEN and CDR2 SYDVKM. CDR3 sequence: CASSSPSDNEQFF. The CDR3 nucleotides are TGTGCCAGCAGTTCCCCCTCAGACAATGAGCAGTTCTTC.

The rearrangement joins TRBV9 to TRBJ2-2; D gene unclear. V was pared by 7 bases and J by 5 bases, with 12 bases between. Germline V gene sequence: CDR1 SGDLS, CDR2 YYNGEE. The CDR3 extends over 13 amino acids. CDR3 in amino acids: CASARSFTGELFF. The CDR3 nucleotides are TGTGCCAGCGCCAGATCTTTTACCGGGGAGCTGTTTTTT.

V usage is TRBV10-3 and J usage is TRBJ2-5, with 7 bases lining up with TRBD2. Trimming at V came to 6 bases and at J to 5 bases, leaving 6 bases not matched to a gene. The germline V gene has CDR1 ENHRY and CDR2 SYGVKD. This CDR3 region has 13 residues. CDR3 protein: CAIRAGDGETQYF. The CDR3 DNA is TGTGCCATCAGGGCGGGGGACGGGGAGACCCAGTACTTC.

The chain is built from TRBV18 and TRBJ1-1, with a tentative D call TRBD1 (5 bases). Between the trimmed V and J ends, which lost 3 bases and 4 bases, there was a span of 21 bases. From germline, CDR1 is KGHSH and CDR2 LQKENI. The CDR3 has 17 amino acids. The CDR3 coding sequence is TGTGCCAGCTCACCCACTACTCCGACAGCTTGGGGCACTGAAGCTTTCTTT. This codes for CASSPTTPTAWGTEAFF.

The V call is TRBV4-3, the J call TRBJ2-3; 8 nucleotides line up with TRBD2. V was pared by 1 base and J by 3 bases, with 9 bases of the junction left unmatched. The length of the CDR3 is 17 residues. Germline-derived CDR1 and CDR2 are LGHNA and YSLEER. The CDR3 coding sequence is TGCGCCAGCAGCCAAGTCGGAAGCGGGGGTGGAACAGATACGCAGTATTTT. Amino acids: CASSQVGSGGGTDTQYF.

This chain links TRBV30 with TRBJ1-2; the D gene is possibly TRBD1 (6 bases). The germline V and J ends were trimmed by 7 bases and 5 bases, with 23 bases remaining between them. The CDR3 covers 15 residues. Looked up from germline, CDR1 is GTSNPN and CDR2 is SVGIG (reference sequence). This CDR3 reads CASPPQPGTQYGYTF. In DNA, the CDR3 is TGTGCCTCCCCCCCCCAACCCGGGACACAGTATGGCTACACCTTC.

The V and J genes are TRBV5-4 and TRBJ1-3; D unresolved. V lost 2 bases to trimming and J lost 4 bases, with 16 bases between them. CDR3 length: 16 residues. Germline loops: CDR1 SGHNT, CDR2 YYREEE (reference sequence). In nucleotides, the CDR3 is TGTGCCAGCAGCTTCGGCGGAGACCCCACCGGAAACACCATATATTTT. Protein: CASSFGGDPTGNTIYF.

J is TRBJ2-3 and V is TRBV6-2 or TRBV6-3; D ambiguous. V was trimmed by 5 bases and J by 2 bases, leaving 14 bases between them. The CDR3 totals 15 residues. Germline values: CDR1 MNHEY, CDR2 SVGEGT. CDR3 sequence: CASSRQVRNTDTQYF. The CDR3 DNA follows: TGTGCCAGCAGTCGGCAGGTGCGAAACACAGATACGCAGTATTTT.

Written as DNA, the CDR3 is TGTGCCAGTACTCGGGACACCTATTCCTACGAGCAGTACTTC. Its protein is CASTRDTYSYEQYF. V and J are TRBV9 and TRBJ2-7; a weak D match, TRBD1 (6 bases). There are 14 residues in the CDR3. The germline V and J ends were trimmed by 8 bases and 1 base, with 16 bases remaining between them. Germline V CDR1 and CDR2: SGDLS, YYNGEE.

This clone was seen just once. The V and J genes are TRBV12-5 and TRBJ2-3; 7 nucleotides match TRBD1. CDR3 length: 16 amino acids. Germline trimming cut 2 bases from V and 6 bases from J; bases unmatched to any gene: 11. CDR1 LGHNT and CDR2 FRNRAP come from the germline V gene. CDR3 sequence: CASGLFRHTGEDTQYF. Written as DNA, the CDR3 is TGTGCTAGTGGTTTGTTCCGTCATACAGGGGAGGATACGCAGTATTTT.

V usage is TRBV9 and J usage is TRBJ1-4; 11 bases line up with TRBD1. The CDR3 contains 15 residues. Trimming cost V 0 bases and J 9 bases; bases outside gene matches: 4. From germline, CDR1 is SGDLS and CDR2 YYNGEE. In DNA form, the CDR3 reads TGTGCCAGCAGCGTAGCGGACAGGGGGCGCCAAAAACTGTTTTTT. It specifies CASSVADRGRQKLFF.

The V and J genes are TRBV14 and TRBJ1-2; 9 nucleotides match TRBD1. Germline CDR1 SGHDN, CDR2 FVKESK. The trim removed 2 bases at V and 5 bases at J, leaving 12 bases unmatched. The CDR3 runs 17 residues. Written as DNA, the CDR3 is TGTGCCAGCAGCCAACTCTCCCCGGGACAGGGCCCTTATGGCTACACCTTC. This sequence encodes CASSQLSPGQGPYGYTF. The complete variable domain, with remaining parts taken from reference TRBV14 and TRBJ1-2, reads EAGVTQFPSHSVIEKGQTVTLRCDPISGHDNLYWYRRVMGKEIKFLLHFVKESKQDESGMPNNRFLAERTGGTYSTLKVQPAELEDSGVYFCASSQLSPGQGPYGYTFGSGTRLTVV.

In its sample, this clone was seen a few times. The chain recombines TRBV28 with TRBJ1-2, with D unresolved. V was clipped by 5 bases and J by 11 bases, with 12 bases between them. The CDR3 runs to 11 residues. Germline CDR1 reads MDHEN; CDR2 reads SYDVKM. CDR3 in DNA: TGTGCCAGCAGTGACCTCCGAGGATACACCTTC. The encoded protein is CASSDLRGYTF.

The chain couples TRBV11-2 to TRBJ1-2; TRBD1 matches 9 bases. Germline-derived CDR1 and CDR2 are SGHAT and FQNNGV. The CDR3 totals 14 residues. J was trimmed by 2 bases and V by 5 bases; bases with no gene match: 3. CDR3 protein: CASSRGTGNYGYTF. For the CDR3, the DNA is TGTGCCAGCAGCCGGGGGACAGGGAACTATGGCTACACCTTC.

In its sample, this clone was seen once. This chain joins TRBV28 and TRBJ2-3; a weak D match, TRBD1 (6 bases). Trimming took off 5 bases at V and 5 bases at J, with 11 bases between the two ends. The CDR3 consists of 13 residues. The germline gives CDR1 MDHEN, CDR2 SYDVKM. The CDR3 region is CASSPGGLDTQYF. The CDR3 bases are TGTGCCAGCAGTCCTGGGGGCTTAGATACGCAGTATTTT.

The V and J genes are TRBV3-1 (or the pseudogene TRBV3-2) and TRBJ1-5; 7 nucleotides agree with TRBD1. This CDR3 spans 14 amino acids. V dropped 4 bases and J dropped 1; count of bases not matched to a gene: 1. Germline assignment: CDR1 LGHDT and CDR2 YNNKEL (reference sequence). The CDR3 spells CASSLTGSNQPQHF. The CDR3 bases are TGTGCCAGCAGCCTGACAGGGAGCAATCAGCCCCAGCATTTT.

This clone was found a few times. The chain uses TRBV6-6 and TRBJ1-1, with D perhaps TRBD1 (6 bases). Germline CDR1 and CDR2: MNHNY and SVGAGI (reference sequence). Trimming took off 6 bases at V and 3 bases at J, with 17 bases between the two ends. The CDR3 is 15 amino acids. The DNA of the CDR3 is TGTGCCAGCAGGGCACACAGGGATTGGCACACTGAAGCTTTCTTT. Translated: CASRAHRDWHTEAFF.

The DNA of the CDR3 is TGTGCAGTTAAGTCAGGCGGGGGCCTCCAAACCGGGGAGCTGTTTTTT. It is translated as CAVKSGGGLQTGELFF. The chain employs TRBV2 and TRBJ2-2; the D gene is possibly TRBD2 (7 bases). The CDR3 spans 16 residues. The V gene's germline CDR1 is SNHLY and CDR2 FYNNEI.